Listed here is a single T cell receptor (beta chain). Its antigen is unidentified. The sample originates from a study of cytomegalovirus exposure and HLA in healthy donors. The donors were members of the roughly 120-subject validation cohort (separate from the approximately 670-subject first cohort). Profiling relied on immunoSEQ multiplex PCR, and the TCRdb table lists in-frame clones only, not all of them. The profile shows about 140,000 clones, approximately 87% of them singletons. The study's findings and limits: The classifier was said to identify cytomegalovirus status with high specificity and sensitivity. Researchers counted over 150 TCR beta chains as cytomegalovirus-associated.

Sequenced: PBMCs. The receptor comes from a man between 18 and 35 years old in good health and CMV-seronegative.

CDR3 coding DNA: TGTGCCAGCAGCGTCAGGGGGACAGGGTCGGACGAGCAGTACTTC. Protein: CASSVRGTGSDEQYF. The J gene is TRBJ2-7, the V gene TRBV9; 9 positions agree with TRBD1. Germline CDR1 reads SGDLS; CDR2 reads YYNGEE. This CDR3 contains 15 residues. Unmatched junction bases numbered 8, after V lost 2 bases and J lost 5 bases.